The 23 T cell receptor beta chains presented below share a single source sample, sequenced in a study of blood T cell repertoires in COVID-19. The method was immunoSEQ multiplex PCR; TCRdb's version includes in-frame clones alone and lacks a portion of them. This table has about 300,000 clones, about nine tenths appearing once. Source material: PBMCs or T cells enriched from blood (not recorded which). Receptors originate from a woman aged 18 to 35 who had recovered from COVID-19.

The gene calls are TRBV6-5 and TRBJ1-1; a weak D match, TRBD1 (6 bases). Trimming stripped 5 bases from V and 2 bases from J, with 15 bases between. The CDR3 contains 15 residues. Per the germline V gene, CDR1 is MNHEY and CDR2 is SVGAGI. The CDR3 DNA reads as TGTGCCAGCAGTCCCATTCGGGGGGCCAACACTGAAGCTTTCTTT. It is translated as CASSPIRGANTEAFF.

The genes are TRBV4-1 and TRBJ2-7; TRBD1 matches 10 bases. This CDR3 contains 15 residues. V shed 3 bases and J 5 bases; nucleotides not matched to a gene: 7. The germline V gene encodes CDR1 MGHRA and CDR2 YSYEKL. In nucleotides, the CDR3 is TGCGCCAGCAGCCACTCCGGGACAGGGGCCAACGAGCAGTACTTC. This codes for CASSHSGTGANEQYF.

Comments on this clone: The junction does not match germline at one end; this may be a read error. The rearrangement links TRBV30 to TRBJ1-3; TRBD1 aligns across 7 bases. CDR1 is GTSNPN and CDR2 is SVGIG in the germline V gene (reference sequence). This CDR3 is built from 11 residues. The CDR3 region has the DNA TGTGCCTGGAGTGTAGGGGGCGGCCTGGATTTT. Translating it yields CAWSVGGGLDF.

The rearrangement links TRBV2 to TRBJ2-1, with 9 bases that match TRBD1. Germline V CDR1 and CDR2: SNHLY, FYNNEI. The V and J ends lost 6 bases and 9 bases, in that order; junction bases with no gene match: 9. The CDR3 sequence is 14 residues long. CDR3 protein: CASSRDRVEGEQFF. The CDR3 DNA is TGTGCCAGCAGCCGGGACAGGGTTGAGGGTGAGCAGTTCTTC.

The chain employs TRBV5-1 and TRBJ1-2; weak D call: TRBD1 (6 bases). The V gene lost 1 base and the J gene lost 4 bases, with 11 bases spanning the gap. The germline gives CDR1 SGHRS, CDR2 YFSETQ. This CDR3 has 14 residues. CDR3 in DNA: TGCGCCAGCAGCTTGCCAGGGGAAGGCTATGGCTACACCTTC. Translating gives CASSLPGEGYGYTF.

The rearrangement joins TRBV6-5 to TRBJ1-1; D is possibly TRBD1 (5 bases). The CDR3 is 13 amino acids. Trimming removed 6 bases at V and 4 bases at J, with 12 bases between. The germline V gene has CDR1 MNHEY and CDR2 SVGAGI. The CDR3 DNA sequence: TGTGCCAGCAGAAAAGGGGCTGTCACTGAAGCTTTCTTT. Protein: CASRKGAVTEAFF.

The V call is TRBV12-3 or TRBV12-4, the J call TRBJ2-7; D ambiguous. The ends were cut back, 4 bases at V and 5 bases at J, with 6 bases in the middle. The CDR3 consists of 11 residues. CDR3 region: CASSSLDEQYF. The CDR3 DNA follows: TGTGCCAGCAGTTCCCTAGACGAGCAGTACTTC.

This chain joins TRBV11-2 and TRBJ1-1; 11 bases fit TRBD1. Germline CDR1 reads SGHAT; CDR2 reads FQNNGV. Trimming took 3 bases from V and 2 from J; bases not matched to a gene: 11. The CDR3 has 18 amino acids. The DNA of the CDR3 is TGTGCCAGCAGCTTGGGTAGATGGACAGGGGGCCCCAACACTGAAGCTTTCTTT. Residues: CASSLGRWTGGPNTEAFF.

A single count supports this clone. The chain carries TRBV5-4 and TRBJ1-2; TRBD1 matches at 9 bases. The CDR3 runs 15 residues. Losses at the gene ends were 0 bases for V and 4 bases for J; bases not matched to a gene: 4. The germline V gene encodes CDR1 SGHNT and CDR2 YYREEE (reference sequence). The CDR3 loop reads CASSLGTGEGYGYTF. As DNA, the CDR3 is TGTGCCAGCAGCTTGGGGACAGGGGAAGGCTATGGCTACACCTTC.

The chain joins TRBV10-3 to TRBJ2-7; D possibly corresponds to TRBD1 (6 bases). Germline-derived CDR1 and CDR2 are ENHRY and SYGVKD. V lost 4 bases and J 6 bases, leaving 16 bases between the germline ends. The CDR3 contains 14 residues. The CDR3 nucleotides read TGTGCCATCAGTGGAGGTGGCAGGGGCCGCGAGCAGTACTTC. Its protein product is CAISGGGRGREQYF.

The chain is built from TRBV20-1 and TRBJ1-5; D is perhaps TRBD1 (5 bases). V was trimmed by 3 bases and J by 3 bases, leaving 12 bases between them. Germline V lookup: CDR1 DFQATT, CDR2 SNEGSKA (reference sequence). The length of the CDR3 is 14 residues. CDR3 nucleotide sequence: TGCAGTGCTAGTCGACAGTCAATCAATCAGCCCCAGCATTTT. As protein: CSASRQSINQPQHF.

The J gene is TRBJ1-2, the V gene TRBV2, with D hard to call. Germline V gives CDR1 SNHLY, CDR2 FYNNEI. V was shortened by 4 bases and J by 2 bases, with 5 bases between the two germline ends. There are 12 residues in the CDR3. CDR3: CASSGQNYGYTF. The CDR3, as DNA: TGTGCCAGCAGTGGACAAAACTATGGCTACACCTTC.

This chain links TRBV4-1 with TRBJ2-7, with D perhaps matching TRBD2 (6 bases). Germline-derived CDR1 and CDR2 are MGHRA and YSYEKL. Trimming shortened V by 4 bases and J by 2 bases, and 18 bases separated the two germline ends. The CDR3 runs to 16 residues. In nucleotides, the CDR3 is TGCGCCAGCAGCCGTACCGACGGCGGGACCACCTACGAGCAGTACTTC. Translated: CASSRTDGGTTYEQYF.

The J gene is TRBJ2-7, the V gene TRBV5-1, with D possibly TRBD1 on 5 matching bases. The CDR3 runs 11 residues. Germline lookup yields CDR1 SGHRS and CDR2 YFSETQ. V lost 4 bases, J lost 6 bases, and 8 bases lay in between. In DNA form, the CDR3 reads TGCGCCAGCAGCCACGACAGCGAGCAGTACTTC. As protein: CASSHDSEQYF.

The J gene is TRBJ1-1, the V gene TRBV7-2; TRBD1 aligns across 9 bases. The CDR3 is made up of 13 amino acids. Germline loops: CDR1 SGHTA, CDR2 FQGNSA. The ends lost 5 bases at V and 3 bases at J; junction bases unmatched: 1. CDR3 loop: CASSRQGDTEAFF. Here the CDR3 DNA reads TGTGCCAGCAGCCGACAGGGGGACACTGAAGCTTTCTTT. Complete variable domain (other parts from reference TRBV7-2 and TRBJ1-1): GAGVSQSPSNKVTEKGKDVELRCDPISGHTALYWYRQSLGQGLEFLIYFQGNSAPDKSGLPSDRFSAERTGGSVSTLTIQRTQQEDSAVYLCASSRQGDTEAFFGQGTRLTVV.

V is TRBV5-4 and J is TRBJ1-4, with TRBD1 matching over 9 bases. The germline V gene encodes CDR1 SGHNT and CDR2 YYREEE (reference sequence). The CDR3 has 12 residues. After removal of 3 bases from V and 13 bases from J, the junction contained 4 bases not matched to a gene. The CDR3 loop reads CASSWDREGLFF. The CDR3 nucleotides are TGTGCCAGCAGCTGGGACAGGGAAGGACTGTTTTTT.

The chain carries TRBV15 and TRBJ2-1; 8 bases match TRBD2. This CDR3 contains 15 residues. The ends lost 0 bases at V and 2 bases at J; junction bases unmatched: 0. The germline V gene encodes CDR1 LNHNV and CDR2 YYDKDF (reference sequence). CDR3 loop: CATSRDSGAYNEQFF. The DNA of the CDR3 is TGTGCCACCAGCAGAGATAGCGGGGCCTACAATGAGCAGTTCTTC.

The chain carries TRBV3-1 (or the pseudogene TRBV3-2) and TRBJ2-1; D is unclear. Germline loops: CDR1 LGHDT, CDR2 YNNKEL (reference sequence). The CDR3 contains 13 residues. V lost 1 base, J lost 6 bases, and 7 bases lay in between. This chain's CDR3 is CASSQGLINEQFF. In nucleotides, the CDR3 is TGTGCCAGCAGCCAAGGACTTATCAATGAGCAGTTCTTC.

This clone turned up a few times. One end of the junction fails to match germline, which may point to a read error. This chain uses TRBV28 with TRBJ1-1, with 8 bases aligning to TRBD1. CDR1 is MDHEN, CDR2 SYDVKM, per germline. The CDR3 is 12 residues long. The CDR3 reads CASRTAGGAVGF. The CDR3 region has the DNA TGTGCCAGCAGAACGGCAGGGGGCGCGGTAGGGTTT.

The genes are TRBV19 and TRBJ2-7, with TRBD1 identical over 10 bases. This CDR3 is built from 14 residues. In germline, CDR1 is LNHDA, CDR2 SQIVND (reference sequence). After removal of 6 bases from V and 2 bases from J, the junction contained 4 bases not matched to a gene. DNA for the CDR3: TGTGCCAGTAGCACCGGGACAGGGGCCTACGAGCAGTACTTC. Protein product: CASSTGTGAYEQYF.

The chain carries TRBV28 and TRBJ2-7; TRBD1 matches 10 bases. The CDR3 is 14 amino acids. The V segment lost 4 bases and the J segment 8 bases; nucleotides outside the gene matches: 8. From germline, CDR1 is MDHEN and CDR2 SYDVKM. CDR3 DNA: TGTGCCAGCAGTTCTTCCGACAGGGGGCGCAAGCAGTACTTC. As protein: CASSSSDRGRKQYF.

The gene calls are TRBV20-1 and TRBJ1-2; no firm D call. The V gene lost 4 bases and the J gene lost 8 bases, with 8 bases spanning the gap. The CDR3 runs 10 residues. Germline CDR1 DFQATT, CDR2 SNEGSKA (reference sequence). The CDR3 nucleotides are TGCAGTGCTATTCGTGTAGGCTACACCTTC. This codes for CSAIRVGYTF.

The J gene is TRBJ2-1, the V gene TRBV18; TRBD2 agrees at 11 bases. The CDR3 contains 17 residues. The V and J ends lost 6 bases and 4 bases, in that order; junction bases with no gene match: 11. In germline, CDR1 is KGHSH, CDR2 LQKENI. The CDR3 is CASSLYRTSGQYNEQFF. CDR3 nucleotide sequence: TGTGCCAGCTCCCTATACCGGACTAGCGGGCAGTACAATGAGCAGTTCTTC.